This TCR beta chain was identified in a study of T cells in Graves' hyperthyroidism and ophthalmopathy (dated by TCRdb to about 2019). Study-wide context: Peripheral blood was collected at initial diagnosis, before any treatment. To identify TCR V-J signatures that set the groups apart, the researchers used a discovery cohort of more than 95 patients, made up of roughly 45 with Graves' ophthalmopathy and 55 to 65 with stable Graves' hyperthyroidism. The paper reports TCR Vbeta CDR3 sequencing of 140 or so peripheral blood samples: approximately 43 ophthalmopathy, some 80 hyperthyroidism and some 17 progressor patients. An independent validation cohort of about 19 hyperthyroidism patients and 17 patients who later progressed to ophthalmopathy tested prospective prediction of ophthalmopathy. Following sampling, methimazole starting at 30 mg daily was given to hyperthyroidism patients, and high-dose intravenous methylprednisolone was given to ophthalmopathy patients. For training and testing, the roughly 97 patients in the discovery cohort were randomly divided in a 7:3 ratio. Thyroid tissue and blood T-cell repertoires from six or seven Graves' hyperthyroidism patients were also compared in the study.

To note about this clonotype: Its antigen is still unknown. Per-nucleotide qualities are absent, and no much larger clonotype sits a single base away.

Between the V and J ends, shortened by 7 bases and 0 bases respectively, the junction contains 9 bases. CDR1 and CDR2 (MDHEN, SYDVKM) derive from the germline V gene. From its cysteine to its phenylalanine, the CDR3 spans 14 amino acids. The retained sequence is limited to the CDR3, 42 bases, with the frame set at the first base. Stable Graves' hyperthyroidism was defined as no progression to ophthalmopathy during 18 months of follow-up. Hyperthyroidism patients were aged 18 to 65 years and newly diagnosed, with disease duration of less than 2 months. The study excluded patients with uncontrolled infections, other autoimmune diseases, pregnancy or lactation. Diagnoses were based on clinical symptoms, serum thyroxine and TRAb, thyroid ultrasound and orbital computed tomography. PBMCs were separated from 10 ml of fresh peripheral blood using Ficoll-Paque density gradient centrifugation. Trizol reagent was used to extract total RNA, and RNA quality was then checked on an Agilent 2100 Bioanalyzer.

TCR beta CDR3 regions were amplified from RNA transcripts. For the first round of RT-PCR on the TCR CDR3, the HTBI primer set was used together with the Qiagen OneStep RT-PCR kit. Libraries were constructed in a second round of multiplex PCR, after which size selection and purification were carried out. Paired-end sequencing of the libraries was performed with 100 bp reads on an Illumina HiSeq2000. As for the authors' bioinformatics: SOAPnuke was used to process the raw data, throwing out any read that contained adapters or uncalled bases, had a mean Phred below 15, or lacked an exact constant-primer or identifier match. COPE v1.2.5 was used to merge the high-quality paired reads, and each unique nucleotide sequence was defined as a clonotype. MiTCR v1.1 was used to align the clonotypes against IMGT TRBV, TRBD and TRBJ reference segments. Only V-J combinations with frequency above 0.0001, covering 99% to 99.2% of repertoires, were analysed. A TCS score was defined as the ratio between F50 (clonal expansion) and ExV (chaos), using BLOSUM62-based TCRdist between CDR3 peptides within each V-J. Welch's t-statistics and random forest reduced around 510 V-J features to 13, which were used in a naive Bayes classifier (R e1071). The raw public data were reprocessed by TCRdb itself: fastp quality trimming at Q25, MiXCR clonotype calling, in-frame beta chains only. Every distinct CDR3 protein forms one entry, paired with its most common genes and DNA. TCRdb's processing, not the authors' own work, is the source of the V and J calls. Within this sample are approximately 710,000 distinct CDR3 sequences, with roughly 17% of them counted one time only. The ten largest clones take up roughly 16% of the sample.

The full study reports these points: A 13 V-J signature model separated ophthalmopathy from stable hyperthyroidism, with about 90% sensitivity and 81% to 83% specificity in cross-validation and 80%/75% in testing. No statistical method was used to fix the sample size in advance, and group allocation was not hidden from the investigators. Blood samples also contained most of the expanded thyroid clonotypes (frequency above 0.001), which suggests that blood repertoires may reflect thyroid immune responses. In validation, the model predicted progression to ophthalmopathy with just under 71% sensitivity and less than 75% specificity, a median of about 6.7 months before onset.

Rearrangement joined TRBV28 to TRBJ1-4; there is no confident call for the D gene. The TCR sequence derives from a man aged 45-65 years with Graves' hyperthyroidism. The specimen was blood. The CDR3 corresponds to CASNPDATNEKLFF. The nucleotide sequence reads as follows: TGTGCCAGCAACCCGGACGCAACTAATGAAAAACTGTTTTTT.